Presented here are 5 T cell receptor beta chains from one specimen sequenced in a study of cytomegalovirus exposure and HLA in healthy donors. 13 Jbeta primers and 60 Vbeta primers were used for the PCR. Some clones are missing from TCRdb's copy, which holds only in-frame ones; the method was immunoSEQ multiplex PCR. The data contain about 160,000 clones, approximately 81% of them singletons. The source material was PBMCs. The origin of the receptors is a man aged 25 to 45 in good health and CMV-seronegative.

This clone was observed a few times. The chain carries TRBV28 and TRBJ2-5, with TRBD2 matching over 10 bases. The CDR3 consists of 15 residues. Germline V CDR1 and CDR2: MDHEN, SYDVKM. J lost 7 bases, V lost 6 bases, and 11 bases had no gene match. DNA of the CDR3: TGTGCCAGCAGCTCTGGATGGACTAGCGGTGGGACCCAGTACTTC. Amino acid sequence: CASSSGWTSGGTQYF.

The chain links TRBV10-3 to TRBJ1-2; the D gene is possibly TRBD1 (5 bases). Trimming pared 8 bases from V and 2 bases from J, leaving 12 bases between. Germline CDR1 reads ENHRY; CDR2 reads SYGVKD. The CDR3 runs 13 residues. The CDR3 reads CAIQRPGNYGYTF. CDR3 in DNA: TGTGCCATCCAACGACCAGGGAACTATGGCTACACCTTC.

This chain uses TRBV10-3 with TRBJ2-7; D gene unclear. V lost 4 bases and J 4 bases, leaving 11 bases between the germline ends. The CDR3 loop spans 13 amino acids. Germline V gives CDR1 ENHRY, CDR2 SYGVKD. In DNA, the CDR3 is TGTGCCATCAGTGGGTTGGCCCCATACGAGCAGTACTTC. This sequence encodes CAISGLAPYEQYF.

This clone was observed a handful of times. One end of the junction varies from germline; a read error may be responsible. V is TRBV28 and J is TRBJ2-2, with 15 bases aligning to TRBD2. Germline V gives CDR1 MDHEN, CDR2 SYDVKM. The CDR3 consists of 14 residues. In DNA, the CDR3 is TGTGCCAGCAGCTCACAGGGACTAGCGGGAGGCTCCTCTTTT. Protein product: CASSSQGLAGGSSF.

This clone has a single count. CDR3 region: CASSLSVLGGQPQHF. CDR3 DNA sequence: TGTGCCAGCAGCTTGAGTGTTTTGGGAGGTCAGCCCCAGCATTTT. The gene calls are TRBV5-5 and TRBJ1-5, with D uncertain. The length of the CDR3 is 15 residues. In germline, CDR1 is SGHKS, CDR2 YYEKEE (reference sequence). Deletions cut 1 base from V and 6 bases from J, with 14 bases between.